Following are 23 T cell receptor beta chains from one sample sequenced in a study of Ad26.COV2.S vaccination and SARS-CoV-2 variants. Using immunoSEQ multiplex PCR, the repertoire was profiled, and TCRdb retains in-frame clones only, with some absent. The sample carries about 470,000 clones, about 90% recorded once. Documented treatment: around 19 received Ad26.COV2.S at low or high dose, single or two shots; roughly five received placebo; per-sample allocation not given. Day 63 after the first vaccine or placebo injection was the time point for sampling. This material consisted of peripheral blood, taken in a trial of Ad26.COV2.S vaccine versus placebo. These receptors all stem from a person aged 18-60 years who received the Ad26.COV2.S COVID-19 vaccine or a placebo.

This clone was seen only once. The chain links TRBV5-8 to TRBJ1-5; D remains unclear. Germline values: CDR1 SGHTS, CDR2 YDEGEE. Trimming left V 0 bases short and J 3 bases short, with 13 bases between. The CDR3 loop spans 16 amino acids. CDR3 protein: CASSLELREVNQPQHF. As DNA, the CDR3 is TGTGCCAGCAGCTTGGAACTCCGGGAGGTCAATCAGCCCCAGCATTTT. The full variable domain, rest sourced from reference TRBV5-8 and TRBJ1-5, is EAGVTQSPTHLIKTRGQQATLRCSPISGHTSVYWYQQALGLGLQFLLWYDEGEERNRGNFPPRFSGRQFPNYSSELNVNALELEDSALYLCASSLELREVNQPQHFGDGTRLSIL.

This clone was observed a few times. Different DNA sequences within this sample yield the same CDR3. The rearrangement links TRBV9 to TRBJ2-7; 7 bases are shared with TRBD1. The CDR3 extends over 14 amino acids. V gave up 0 bases and J gave up 0 bases; unmatched junction bases: 0. The germline V gene has CDR1 SGDLS and CDR2 YYNGEE. DNA of the CDR3: TGTGCCAGCAGCGTAGGGGACAGCTCCTACGAGCAGTACTTC. Translation gives CASSVGDSSYEQYF.

The chain carries TRBV3-1 (or the pseudogene TRBV3-2) and TRBJ1-2; TRBD1 matches at 10 bases. Germline CDR1 is LGHDT and CDR2 is YNNKEL (reference sequence). The J segment lost 6 bases and the V segment lost 4 bases, leaving 8 bases of the junction unmatched. There are 15 residues in the CDR3. This CDR3 is CASSPTWTGGNGYTF. CDR3 coding DNA: TGTGCCAGCAGCCCTACTTGGACAGGGGGGAATGGCTACACCTTC.

The CDR3 sequence is CASSIGSGGAGEAFF. CDR3 nucleotides: TGTGCCAGTAGTATCGGGTCAGGGGGCGCCGGCGAAGCTTTCTTT. The chain joins TRBV19 to TRBJ1-1, with 8 nucleotides matching TRBD1. After removal of 3 bases from V and 8 bases from J, the junction contained 11 bases not matched to a gene. Germline lookup yields CDR1 LNHDA and CDR2 SQIVND (reference sequence). This CDR3 region has 15 residues. The complete variable domain, with remaining parts taken from reference TRBV19 and TRBJ1-1, reads DGGITQSPKYLFRKEGQNVTLSCEQNLNHDAMYWYRQDPGQGLRLIYYSQIVNDFQKGDIAEGYSVSREKKESFPLTVTSAQKNPTAFYLCASSIGSGGAGEAFFGQGTRLTVV.

This chain links TRBV3-1 (or the pseudogene TRBV3-2) with TRBJ2-7, with D possibly matching TRBD1 (5 bases). Germline V CDR1 and CDR2: LGHDT, YNNKEL (reference sequence). The CDR3 is 15 amino acids. Trimming shortened V by 4 bases and J by 5 bases, and 18 bases separated the two germline ends. CDR3 DNA sequence: TGTGCCAGCAGCCTCGAGGTCAGGGTTACCCACGAGCAGTACTTC. Amino acids: CASSLEVRVTHEQYF.

The V call is TRBV6-5, the J call TRBJ1-6; D gene unclear. CDR3 size: 14 residues. CDR1 is MNHEY, CDR2 SVGAGI, per germline. Trimming took 5 bases from V and 3 from J, leaving 8 bases between them. CDR3 residues: CASSPGFYNSPLHF. CDR3 nucleotides: TGTGCCAGCAGTCCAGGATTCTATAATTCACCCCTCCACTTT.

The rearrangement uses TRBV7-8 and TRBJ1-1; 7 positions agree with TRBD1. The V segment lost 5 bases and the J segment 1 base; nucleotides outside the gene matches: 7. This CDR3 comprises 15 residues. Germline V gene lookup returns CDR1 SGHVS and CDR2 FQNEAQ. CDR3 protein: CASSRGDRPNTEAFF. As DNA, the CDR3 is TGTGCCAGCAGCCGAGGGGACAGACCGAACACTGAAGCTTTCTTT.

The CDR3 DNA reads as TGTGCCAGCAGACGAGGGGGGACAGGGAACTATGGCTACACCTTC. Translated: CASRRGGTGNYGYTF. This chain joins TRBV27 and TRBJ1-2; TRBD1 matches at 9 bases. This CDR3 spans 15 amino acids. Per germline, CDR1 MNHEY and CDR2 SMNVEV (reference sequence). J lost 2 bases, V lost 6 bases, and 7 bases had no gene match.

V gene TRBV4-1 combines with J gene TRBJ2-1, with unresolved D. V lost 0 bases and J 8 bases, leaving 2 bases between the germline ends. In germline, CDR1 is MGHRA, CDR2 YSYEKL. The CDR3 loop spans 11 amino acids. The CDR3 loop reads CASSQDHEQFF. The CDR3, as DNA: TGCGCCAGCAGCCAAGATCATGAGCAGTTCTTC.

This clone was picked up one time. The chain links TRBV28 to TRBJ2-7; D is possibly TRBD2 (6 bases). This CDR3 spans 15 amino acids. Trimming removed 5 bases from V and 5 bases from J, with 19 bases in between. Germline assignment: CDR1 MDHEN and CDR2 SYDVKM. CDR3 in amino acids: CASSNPGVAIHEQYF. CDR3 nucleotide sequence: TGTGCCAGCAGTAATCCGGGAGTAGCGATCCACGAGCAGTACTTC.

The chain joins TRBV2 to TRBJ1-1; TRBD1 matches 7 bases. The V and J ends lost 6 bases and 3 bases, in that order; junction bases with no gene match: 7. This CDR3 contains 14 residues. Germline V gene sequence: CDR1 SNHLY, CDR2 FYNNEI. The CDR3 region has the DNA TGTGCCAGCAGAGAAACAGGGGTGTACACTGAAGCTTTCTTT. Translation gives CASRETGVYTEAFF.

The chain joins TRBV24-1 to TRBJ2-2, with D uncertain. Germline V lookup: CDR1 KGHDR, CDR2 SFDVKD. The ends were cut back, 5 bases at V and 2 bases at J, with 11 bases in the middle. CDR3 length: 15 residues. The DNA for the CDR3 is TGTGCCACCAGTGGTTCCGGGTCAAACACCGGGGAGCTGTTTTTT. This translates into CATSGSGSNTGELFF.

For this clone: Other nucleotide sequences from this sample produce the same CDR3. J is TRBJ1-2 and V is TRBV10-3; 7 nucleotides agree with TRBD1. Germline lookup yields CDR1 ENHRY and CDR2 SYGVKD. Trimming removed 3 bases from V and 6 bases from J; junction bases left unmatched: 4. This CDR3 is built from 13 residues. The CDR3 loop reads CAISEGQGDGYTF. The CDR3 region has the DNA TGTGCCATCAGTGAAGGTCAGGGGGATGGCTACACCTTC.

This clone showed up just a few times. The J gene is TRBJ1-1, the V gene TRBV2; D might be TRBD1 (6 bases). From germline, CDR1 is SNHLY and CDR2 FYNNEI. V lost 6 bases, J lost 5 bases, and 19 bases lay in between. The CDR3 loop spans 15 amino acids. CDR3 residues: CASRVSRGLETEAFF. The CDR3, as DNA: TGTGCCAGCAGAGTAAGCAGGGGTTTAGAGACTGAAGCTTTCTTT.

In nucleotides, the CDR3 is TGTGCCAGCAGCCAAGATCCTCCGGGACAGGGAAGCCTCTACGAGCAGTACTTC. This codes for CASSQDPPGQGSLYEQYF. The chain couples TRBV4-2 to TRBJ2-7; the match to TRBD1 covers 9 bases. CDR1 is LGHNA and CDR2 is YNFKEQ in the germline V gene. Trimming at V came to 0 bases and at J to 3 bases, leaving 12 bases not matched to a gene. The CDR3 extends over 18 amino acids.

V and J are TRBV6-2 or TRBV6-3 and TRBJ2-3; D perhaps matches TRBD1 (6 bases). V lost 5 bases and J lost 6, with 9 bases in between. This CDR3 contains 12 residues. CDR1 and CDR2 from the germline V gene are MNHEY and SVGEGT. This CDR3 reads CASSRGMDTQYF. CDR3 coding DNA: TGTGCCAGCAGTAGGGGGATGGATACGCAGTATTTT.

The rearrangement joins TRBV5-1 to TRBJ1-2; possibly TRBD1 for D (5 bases). This CDR3 spans 15 amino acids. Germline V gene sequence: CDR1 SGHRS, CDR2 YFSETQ. Trimming took off 4 bases at V and 2 bases at J, with 15 bases between the two ends. The CDR3: CASSLEGPPNYGYTF. DNA of the CDR3: TGCGCCAGCAGCCTCGAGGGGCCCCCAAACTATGGCTACACCTTC.

This chain links TRBV10-1 with TRBJ1-5, with TRBD1 matching over 7 bases. The CDR3 is 14 residues long. The J segment lost 5 bases and the V segment lost 6 bases, leaving 7 bases of the junction unmatched. Germline CDR1 reads WNHNN; CDR2 reads SYGVQD (reference sequence). CDR3 sequence reads: CASSLYRGHQPQHF. The CDR3 DNA reads as TGCGCCAGCAGCCTTTACAGGGGTCATCAGCCCCAGCATTTT.

The chain uses TRBV7-9 and TRBJ1-4, with TRBD1 matching 10 bases. Trimming removed 5 bases from V and 8 bases from J; junction bases left unmatched: 14. The germline gives CDR1 SEHNR, CDR2 FQNEAQ (reference sequence). The CDR3 covers 17 residues. CDR3 protein: CASSRQDRGSLKEKLFF. CDR3 sequence (DNA): TGTGCCAGCAGCCGACAGGACAGGGGGTCTCTAAAGGAAAAACTGTTTTTT.

This CDR3 is CASSLRTSGGVVEQFF. CDR3 in DNA: TGTGCCAGCAGCCTGCGGACTAGCGGCGGAGTTGTCGAGCAGTTCTTC. This chain joins TRBV11-1 and TRBJ2-1; 10 positions agree with TRBD2. Germline V gene sequence: CDR1 SGHAT, CDR2 FQDESV (reference sequence). V shed 5 bases and J 10 bases; nucleotides not matched to a gene: 14. This CDR3 has 16 amino acids.

J is TRBJ1-3 and V is TRBV6-6; no clear D gene. Trimming pared 5 bases from V and 2 bases from J, leaving 7 bases between. Per germline, CDR1 MNHNY and CDR2 SVGAGI (reference sequence). The length of the CDR3 is 13 residues. The DNA for the CDR3 is TGTGCCAGCAGTACGGTTACTGGAAACACCATATATTTT. As protein: CASSTVTGNTIYF.

The chain carries TRBV5-1 and TRBJ2-2; D may correspond to TRBD1 or TRBD2 (6 bases each). CDR3 size: 16 residues. CDR1 is SGHRS, CDR2 YFSETQ, per germline. Trimming removed 4 bases from V and 4 bases from J, with 17 bases in between. DNA of the CDR3: TGCGCCAGCAGCCCTGGAGGCAGGGGAGGCACCGGGGAGCTGTTTTTT. Its translation is CASSPGGRGGTGELFF.

The V and J genes are TRBV2 and TRBJ2-3; D is possibly TRBD1 (6 bases). Trimming removed 3 bases at V and 0 bases at J, with 10 bases between. Germline V gives CDR1 SNHLY, CDR2 FYNNEI. This CDR3 is 15 amino acids long. In DNA form, the CDR3 reads TGTGCCAGCAGTGACCCCCAGGGGAGCACAGATACGCAGTATTTT. It codes for CASSDPQGSTDTQYF.